The source of this T cell receptor (beta chain) is a study of T-cell reconstitution after alpha-beta-depleted transplantation in children. The CDR3 extends over 15 amino acids. V trimming: 4 bases; J trimming: 3 bases; junction bases outside the gene matches: 9. Per the germline V gene, CDR1 is SGHRS and CDR2 is YFSETQ. Unique molecular identifiers were built into the TCRbeta library. TCRdb redid the calling of the PCR reads with MiXCR, one entry per CDR3 protein. Altogether just over 950,000 distinct CDR3 sequences are present, roughly 31% being singletons, with the ten largest covering under 30%. Notes on the study in general: After transplant, at about two months, alpha-beta T cells were reportedly derived from several hundred expanded graft clones. Elevated TCRbeta diversity at day 60 was traced, in some patients, to surviving recipient T cells and thymic progenitors. Newly produced T cells mostly provided counts and TCRbeta diversity after one year, as hyperexpanded clones declined.

This clonotype occurred a few times. Its matching antigen is unknown. The genes are TRBV5-1 and TRBJ2-7; TRBD2 matches at 8 bases. Material: PBMCs, mostly from graft donor cells, obtained 360 days after TCRalphabeta/CD19-depleted stem cell transplant. The TCR sequence derives from a boy younger than two who had a stem cell transplant for SCID, so the T cells may come from the graft donor. The CDR3: CASSLIQGLGYEQYF. CDR3 DNA sequence: TGCGCCAGCAGCCTAATACAGGGACTAGGCTACGAGCAGTACTTC.